Given below is one T cell receptor beta chain in context. No antigen is known for it. Clones were sequenced by immunoSEQ multiplex PCR, and TCRdb holds only the in-frame ones, with some missing. The table includes 15,000 or so clones, 86% detected once. The data stem from a study of PD-1 blockade in classical Hodgkin lymphoma. Broader study findings: Complete responders had baseline diversity similar to newly diagnosed patients. By C4D1, CD4+ diversity increased significantly, especially in complete responders.

Germline-derived CDR1 and CDR2 are SGDLS and YYNGEE. The CDR3 loop spans 13 amino acids. Trimming cost V 4 bases and J 4 bases, with 11 bases left between them. Exposure to brentuximab vedotin varied, and each patient had relapsed following autologous stem cell transplantation. The study recorded best responses of complete response, partial response or progressive disease. This receptor was obtained from a human donor with classical Hodgkin lymphoma. The chain joins TRBV9 to TRBJ2-5; D is undetermined. The input for sequencing was peripheral blood mononuclear cells (PBMCs), taken at baseline. Here the CDR3 reads CASSTWGSETQYF. CDR3 sequence (DNA): TGTGCCAGCAGCACATGGGGATCAGAGACCCAGTACTTC. Together with reference TRBV9 and TRBJ2-5, the CDR3 gives the full variable domain: DSGVTQTPKHLITATGQRVTLRCSPRSGDLSVYWYQQSLDQGLQFLIQYYNGEERAKGNILERFSAQQFPDLHSELNLSSLELGDSALYFCASSTWGSETQYFGPGTRLLVL.